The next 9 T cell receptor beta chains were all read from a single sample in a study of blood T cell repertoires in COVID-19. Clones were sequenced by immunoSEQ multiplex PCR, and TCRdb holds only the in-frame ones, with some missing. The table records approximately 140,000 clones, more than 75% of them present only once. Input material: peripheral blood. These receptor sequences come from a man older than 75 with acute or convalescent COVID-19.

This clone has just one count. The CDR3 DNA reads as TGTGCCAGCAGTTTAGTGGACAGTGAAACTGAAGCTTTCTTT. Protein sequence: CASSLVDSETEAFF. The rearrangement uses TRBV27 and TRBJ1-1; D may be TRBD1 (6 bases). The length of the CDR3 is 14 residues. Between the trimmed V and J ends, which lost 2 bases and 5 bases, there was a span of 12 bases. Germline V CDR1 and CDR2: MNHEY, SMNVEV (reference sequence).

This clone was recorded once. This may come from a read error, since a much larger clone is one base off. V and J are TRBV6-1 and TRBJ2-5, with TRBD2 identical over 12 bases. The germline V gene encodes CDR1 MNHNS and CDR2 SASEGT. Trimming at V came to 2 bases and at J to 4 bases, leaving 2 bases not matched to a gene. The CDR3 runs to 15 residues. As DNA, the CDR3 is TGTGCCAGCAGTGAACTAGCGGGGGGGCCAGAGACCCAGTACTTC. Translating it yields CASSELAGGPETQYF.

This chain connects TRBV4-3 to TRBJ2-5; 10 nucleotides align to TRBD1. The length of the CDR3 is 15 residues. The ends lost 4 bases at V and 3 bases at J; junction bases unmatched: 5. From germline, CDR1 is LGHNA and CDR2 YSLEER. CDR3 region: CASSLTGTGEETQYF. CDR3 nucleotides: TGCGCCAGCAGCCTTACCGGGACAGGGGAAGAGACCCAGTACTTC.

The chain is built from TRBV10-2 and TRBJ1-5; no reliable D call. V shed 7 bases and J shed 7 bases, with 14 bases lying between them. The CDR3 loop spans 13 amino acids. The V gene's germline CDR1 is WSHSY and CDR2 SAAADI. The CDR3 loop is CASTSNLGQPQHF. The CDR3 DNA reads TGCGCCAGCACGTCTAACCTCGGGCAGCCCCAGCATTTT.

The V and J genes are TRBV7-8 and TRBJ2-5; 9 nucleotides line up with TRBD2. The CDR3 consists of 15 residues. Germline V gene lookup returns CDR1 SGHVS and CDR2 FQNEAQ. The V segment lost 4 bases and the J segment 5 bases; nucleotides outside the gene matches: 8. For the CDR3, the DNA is TGTGCCAGCAGCTACCCTAGCGGGGATGTGGAGACCCAGTACTTC. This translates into CASSYPSGDVETQYF. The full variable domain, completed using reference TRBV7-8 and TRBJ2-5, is GAGVSQSPRYKVAKRGQDVALRCDPISGHVSLFWYQQALGQGPEFLTYFQNEAQLDKSGLPSDRFFAERPEGSVSTLKIQRTQQEDSAVYLCASSYPSGDVETQYFGPGTRLLVL.

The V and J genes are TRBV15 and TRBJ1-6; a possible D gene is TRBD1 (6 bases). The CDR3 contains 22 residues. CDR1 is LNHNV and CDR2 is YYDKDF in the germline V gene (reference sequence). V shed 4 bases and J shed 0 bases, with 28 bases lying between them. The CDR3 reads CATSKGVMGATVRSSYNSPLHF. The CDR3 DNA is TGTGCCACCAGCAAGGGGGTAATGGGGGCGACGGTCCGGAGCTCCTATAATTCACCCCTCCACTTT.

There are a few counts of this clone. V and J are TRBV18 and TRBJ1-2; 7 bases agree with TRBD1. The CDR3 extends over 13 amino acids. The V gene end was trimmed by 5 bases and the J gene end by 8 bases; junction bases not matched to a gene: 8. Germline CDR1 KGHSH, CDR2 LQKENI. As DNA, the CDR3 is TGTGCCAGCTCAGTCGGACAGGAAAGCGGCTACACCTTC. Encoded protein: CASSVGQESGYTF. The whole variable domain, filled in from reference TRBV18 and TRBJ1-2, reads NAGVMQNPRHLVRRRGQEARLRCSPMKGHSHVYWYRQLPEEGLKFMVYLQKENIIDESGMPKERFSAEFPKEGPSILRIQQVVRGDSAAYFCASSVGQESGYTFGSGTRLTVV.

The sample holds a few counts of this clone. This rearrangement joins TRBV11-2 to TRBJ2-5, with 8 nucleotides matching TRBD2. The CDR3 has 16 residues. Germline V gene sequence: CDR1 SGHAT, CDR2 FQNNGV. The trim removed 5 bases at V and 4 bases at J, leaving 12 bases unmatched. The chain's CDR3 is CASSPGTSPGGETQYF. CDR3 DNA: TGTGCCAGCAGCCCCGGGACTAGTCCGGGCGGAGAGACCCAGTACTTC.

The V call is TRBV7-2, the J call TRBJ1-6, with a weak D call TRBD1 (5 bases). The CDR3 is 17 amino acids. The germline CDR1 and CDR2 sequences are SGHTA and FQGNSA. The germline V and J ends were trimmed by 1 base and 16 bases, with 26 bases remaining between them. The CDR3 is CASSLVGEAGRGIRLHF. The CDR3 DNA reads TGTGCCAGCAGCTTAGTCGGGGAGGCAGGGCGAGGTATTCGTCTCCACTTT.